The 14 T cell receptor beta chains below all came from one sample that was sequenced in a study of cytomegalovirus exposure and HLA in healthy donors. Vbeta (60) and Jbeta (13) primers were used in the PCR. The assay was immunoSEQ multiplex PCR, and TCRdb's table has in-frame clones only and misses some. This repertoire shows roughly 180,000 clones, 79% found once; its top ten account for approximately 1.5%. Sequenced input: PBMCs. Receptors originate from a girl between 10 and 17 years old in good health and CMV-seropositive.

J is TRBJ2-7 and V is TRBV5-1; 9 bases agree with TRBD2. The V segment lost 1 base and the J segment 1 base; nucleotides outside the gene matches: 3. Germline V gene sequence: CDR1 SGHRS, CDR2 YFSETQ. CDR3 length: 15 residues. CDR3 sequence: CASSLLTSGSYEQYF. CDR3 sequence (DNA): TGCGCCAGCAGCTTGTTGACTAGCGGATCCTACGAGCAGTACTTC.

The genes are TRBV5-1 and TRBJ2-7; no definite D call. V lost 3 bases, J lost 0 bases, and 7 bases lay in between. Germline CDR1 SGHRS, CDR2 YFSETQ. This CDR3 has 13 residues. In nucleotides, the CDR3 is TGCGCCAGCAGCTCCCTGAGCTCCTACGAGCAGTACTTC. It yields the protein CASSSLSSYEQYF.

The rearrangement uses TRBV6-1 and TRBJ2-7, with a possible D match to TRBD1 (6 bases). V lost 6 bases, J lost 1 base, and 13 bases lay in between. The length of the CDR3 is 14 residues. The V gene's germline CDR1 is MNHNS and CDR2 SASEGT. The chain's CDR3 is CASSSTGTSYEQYF. The CDR3 DNA follows: TGTGCCAGCAGCAGCACCGGGACATCCTACGAGCAGTACTTC.

The chain links TRBV7-8 to TRBJ1-5; D is possibly TRBD1 (5 bases). This CDR3 has 16 amino acids. The germline gives CDR1 SGHVS, CDR2 FQNEAQ. Trimming left V 4 bases short and J 2 bases short, with 15 bases between. The CDR3 DNA follows: TGTGCCAGCAGCTCTGGGGTGGCGGGGCGCAATCAGCCCCAGCATTTT. Encoded protein: CASSSGVAGRNQPQHF.

The V and J genes are TRBV7-9 and TRBJ2-7, with 7 bases fitting TRBD2. Looked up from germline, CDR1 is SEHNR and CDR2 is FQNEAQ (reference sequence). Trimming took 5 bases from V and 7 from J; bases not matched to a gene: 5. The length of the CDR3 is 12 residues. CDR3 sequence: CASSPPGGEQYF. CDR3 nucleotide sequence: TGTGCCAGCAGCCCCCCCGGGGGGGAGCAGTACTTC.

The V call is TRBV7-2, the J call TRBJ1-2, with TRBD1 identical over 9 bases. Unmatched junction bases numbered 10, after V lost 1 base and J lost 7 bases. CDR3 length: 16 residues. Germline V gene lookup returns CDR1 SGHTA and CDR2 FQGNSA. The CDR3 nucleotides read TGTGCCAGCAGCTTAGTAGGGGGACAGGGTCCTTTTGGCTACACCTTC. It specifies CASSLVGGQGPFGYTF.

The rearrangement joins TRBV5-1 to TRBJ2-5, with TRBD1 matching 9 bases. The CDR3 has 16 residues. Germline V lookup: CDR1 SGHRS, CDR2 YFSETQ. V shed 2 bases and J 1 base; nucleotides not matched to a gene: 6. In DNA, the CDR3 is TGCGCCAGCAGCTTCTCCGGGACAGGGCTCCAAGAGACCCAGTACTTC. This gives the protein CASSFSGTGLQETQYF.

This chain connects TRBV11-2 to TRBJ1-1; 7 bases map to TRBD1. This CDR3 has 15 residues. The V and J ends lost 6 bases and 0 bases, in that order; junction bases with no gene match: 7. Germline CDR1 reads SGHAT; CDR2 reads FQNNGV. CDR3 DNA sequence: TGTGCCAGCAGTCCAGGACAGGACTTGAACACTGAAGCTTTCTTT. This codes for CASSPGQDLNTEAFF.

The chain carries TRBV11-3 and TRBJ2-7, with TRBD1 matching over 10 bases. This CDR3 has 17 amino acids. V was clipped by 5 bases and J by 1 base; unmatched bases: 11. CDR1 SGHNT and CDR2 YENEEA come from the germline V gene. The CDR3 region has the DNA TGTGCCAGCAGCCCATCCGTGGGACAGGGGAAATCCTACGAGCAGTACTTC. Its translation is CASSPSVGQGKSYEQYF. The variable domain in full, completed from reference TRBV11-3 and TRBJ2-7, reads EAGVVQSPRYKIIEKKQPVAFWCNPISGHNTLYWYLQNLGQGPELLIRYENEEAVDDSQLPKDRFSAERLKGVDSTLKIQPAELGDSAVYLCASSPSVGQGKSYEQYFGPGTRLTVT.

The chain employs TRBV9 and TRBJ1-1; 11 bases match TRBD1. The CDR3 totals 17 residues. Germline loops: CDR1 SGDLS, CDR2 YYNGEE. J lost 1 base, V lost 6 bases, and 11 bases had no gene match. CDR3 DNA sequence: TGTGCCAGCACCCGGATGGGACAGGGGGTTCCGAACACTGAAGCTTTCTTT. Its translation: CASTRMGQGVPNTEAFF. Combining the CDR3 with reference TRBV9 and TRBJ1-1 gives the whole variable domain DSGVTQTPKHLITATGQRVTLRCSPRSGDLSVYWYQQSLDQGLQFLIQYYNGEERAKGNILERFSAQQFPDLHSELNLSSLELGDSALYFCASTRMGQGVPNTEAFFGQGTRLTVV.

The chain combines TRBV4-1 with TRBJ1-4, with D unclear. The V end lost 2 bases, the J end lost 4 bases, and 17 bases lay between the germline ends. CDR1 MGHRA and CDR2 YSYEKL come from the germline V gene. This CDR3 has 17 amino acids. The CDR3 loop reads CASSQPTRGGINEKLFF. The CDR3 DNA is TGCGCCAGCAGCCAACCCACACGGGGAGGGATTAATGAAAAACTGTTTTTT.

The chain's CDR3 is CASSARGGSTDTQYF. CDR3 in DNA: TGTGCCAGCAGCGCCCGGGGGGGTTCCACAGATACGCAGTATTTT. The V and J genes are TRBV9 and TRBJ2-3, with TRBD2 matching over 8 bases. The CDR3 loop spans 15 amino acids. The V segment lost 3 bases and the J segment 2 bases; nucleotides outside the gene matches: 5. CDR1 and CDR2 (germline): SGDLS, YYNGEE. The full variable domain, completed using reference TRBV9 and TRBJ2-3, is DSGVTQTPKHLITATGQRVTLRCSPRSGDLSVYWYQQSLDQGLQFLIQYYNGEERAKGNILERFSAQQFPDLHSELNLSSLELGDSALYFCASSARGGSTDTQYFGPGTRLTVL.

This clone was detected once. The V call is TRBV7-9, the J call TRBJ1-2, with TRBD1 matching over 7 bases. CDR1 and CDR2 (germline): SEHNR, FQNEAQ (reference sequence). CDR3 size: 14 residues. Trimming at V came to 5 bases and at J to 6 bases, leaving 9 bases not matched to a gene. Here the CDR3 reads CASSVEQGLNGYTF. DNA for the CDR3: TGTGCCAGCAGCGTCGAACAGGGGCTAAATGGCTACACCTTC.

The chain is built from TRBV19 and TRBJ1-1; the match to TRBD1 covers 8 bases. The germline V gene has CDR1 LNHDA and CDR2 SQIVND (reference sequence). The CDR3 is made up of 11 amino acids. V trimming: 8 bases; J trimming: 5 bases; junction bases outside the gene matches: 1. The chain's CDR3 is CASGDRTEAFF. DNA of the CDR3: TGTGCCAGTGGGGACAGGACTGAAGCTTTCTTT.